The next 15 T cell receptor beta chains were all read from a single sample in a study of tumor and adjacent non-tumor tissue in lung cancer. The template was RNA from unsorted bulk tissue. TCRbeta libraries were built with three rounds of nested PCR, modified from ARM-PCR. From the multiplex PCR reads, TCRdb called clonotypes with MiXCR, one entry per CDR3 protein. This table holds tens of thousands of distinct CDR3 sequences, over 75% found once. The sequencing sample was made of lung tumor tissue. Every receptor here comes from a woman between 50 and 59 years old with non-small cell lung cancer.

In regard to this clonotype: The junction departs from germline at one end; a sequencing error may be responsible. The chain combines TRBV6-5 with TRBJ2-3, with D hard to call. The V gene's germline CDR1 is MNHEY and CDR2 SVGAGI. The CDR3 sequence is 11 residues long. This CDR3 is CTRLERDTQYF. DNA of the CDR3: TGTACCAGACTTGAGCGAGATACGCAGTATTTT.

Of note for this clonotype: Possible read error: a much larger clone is one base away. The rearrangement joins TRBV12-3 or TRBV12-4 to TRBJ2-1; weak D call: TRBD2 (6 bases). Deletions cut 5 bases from V and 15 bases from J, with 29 bases between. CDR3 length equals 16 residues. CDR3 nucleotides: TGTGCCAGCAGTCCCTTATCGGGAGTAGGCTACAATGAGTGGTTCTTC. This gives the protein CASSPLSGVGYNEWFF.

On this clonotype itself: The junction does not match germline at one end; this may be a read error. This chain connects TRBV11-2 to TRBJ2-2; the D gene is possibly TRBD2 (5 bases). Germline lookup yields CDR1 SGHAT and CDR2 FQNNGV. The CDR3 has 14 residues. The CDR3 loop is CAISFNVDTGEPFF. For the CDR3, the DNA is TGTGCCATCAGTTTCAATGTTGATACCGGGGAGCCGTTTTTT.

Concerning this clonotype itself: The conserved final phenylalanine or tryptophan is absent from the CDR3, which likely points to a read error. The gene calls are TRBV14 and TRBJ2-4; the D gene is possibly TRBD2 (6 bases). From germline, CDR1 is SGHDN and CDR2 FVKESK. This CDR3 contains 17 residues. CDR3: CTSSQVRRGLGKNIQYI. In DNA form, the CDR3 reads TGTACCAGCAGCCAAGTGAGGAGGGGATTGGGCAAAAACATTCAGTACATC.

V and J are TRBV20-1 and TRBJ2-3, with D perhaps TRBD1 or TRBD2 (6 bases each). CDR3 length: 17 residues. CDR1 and CDR2 from the germline V gene are DFQATT and SNEGSKA (reference sequence). The V and J ends lost 0 bases and 2 bases respectively, with 18 bases between them. The CDR3 bases are TGCAGTGCTAGAGATCAGTGGAGGGGGTCGAACACAGATACGCAGTATTTT. The encoded protein is CSARDQWRGSNTDTQYF.

This clonotype was seen at least ten times. The chain has TRBV6-2 or TRBV6-3 and TRBJ1-5; a possible D gene is TRBD1 (6 bases). The germline V gene encodes CDR1 MNHEY and CDR2 SVGEGT. The CDR3 contains 16 residues. Deletions cut 10 bases from V and 3 bases from J, with 22 bases between. CDR3: CATRGWGAGYNQPQHF. As DNA, the CDR3 is TGTGCCACCCGGGGATGGGGGGCAGGGTACAATCAGCCCCAGCATTTT.

The chain links TRBV29-1 to TRBJ2-1; D is possibly TRBD2 (6 bases). The CDR3 runs to 14 residues. Germline values: CDR1 SQVTM, CDR2 ANQGSEA. Trimming left V 0 bases short and J 10 bases short, with 16 bases between. In DNA form, the CDR3 reads TGCAGCGTTGAAGAGCACACGGGAGCATGGGAGCAGTTCTTC. Its protein is CSVEEHTGAWEQFF.

About this clonotype: Germline is not matched at one junction end, which may reflect a read error. V and J are TRBV12-3 or TRBV12-4 and TRBJ1-1; D gene uncertain. The CDR3 has 13 amino acids. The CDR3 protein is CTSSLRPHIEAFF. The CDR3 region has the DNA TGTACCAGCAGTTTAAGACCGCACATTGAAGCTTTCTTT.

The rearrangement joins TRBV20-1 to TRBJ1-1; D perhaps matches TRBD1 (6 bases). Germline CDR1 reads DFQATT; CDR2 reads SNEGSKA (reference sequence). V lost 5 bases, J lost 12 bases, and 34 bases lay in between. CDR3 length: 17 residues. The CDR3 region has the DNA TGCAGTGCTGGCACTAATTTACAGGGTAGAAAAGGGAGAGAAACTTTCTTT. Translation gives CSAGTNLQGRKGRETFF.

Sample share makes this clonotype medium-sized (0.01 to 0.1%). The rearrangement uses TRBV28 and TRBJ2-2, with D possibly matching TRBD2 (6 bases). The germline CDR1 and CDR2 sequences are MDHEN and SYDVKM. V was clipped by 7 bases and J by 0 bases, with 9 bases between them. The length of the CDR3 is 14 residues. The CDR3 nucleotides read TGTGCCAGCATTGCGGGACCGAACACCGGGGAGCTGTTTTTT. Translated, it gives CASIAGPNTGELFF.

Concerning this clonotype: This CDR3 is missing its conserved last phenylalanine or tryptophan, likely due to a read error. The DNA is left out, because the CDR3 cannot be placed on it with certainty; the CDR3 is given as TCRdb lists it. CDR3: CASSQEIGAGGSNQPKHS. The chain recombines TRBV4-3 with TRBJ1-5. Germline lookup yields CDR1 LGHNA and CDR2 YSLEER. The CDR3 comprises 18 residues, both ends counted.

The genes are TRBV24-1 and TRBJ1-5; tentative D call: TRBD1 (6 bases). Trimming left V 5 bases short and J 3 bases short, with 16 bases between. Germline CDR1 reads KGHDR; CDR2 reads SFDVKD. The CDR3 runs to 16 residues. DNA for the CDR3: TGTGCCACCAGTGCCCCTGGTCCAGGGGACAATCAGCCCCAGCATTTT. It translates to CATSAPGPGDNQPQHF.

Notes on this clonotype: The junction departs from the called germline gene at one end, perhaps through a read error. J is TRBJ2-1 and V is TRBV12-3 or TRBV12-4, with D unresolved. This CDR3 contains 11 residues. CDR3: CARSFNNEQFF. The DNA of the CDR3 is TGTGCCAGAAGTTTTAACAATGAACAGTTCTTC.

To note about this clonotype: The germline gene is not matched at one end of the junction; a read error may be the cause. The V and J genes are TRBV20-1 and TRBJ2-7, with a possible D match to TRBD1 (6 bases). CDR1 is DFQATT and CDR2 is SNEGSKA in the germline V gene (reference sequence). This CDR3 contains 14 residues. The CDR3 coding sequence is TGCAATGCTAAAACAGGGTTAATAAACTACGAGCACTACTTC. This sequence encodes CNAKTGLINYEHYF.

As regards this clonotype: An end of the junction differs from the germline gene, which may be a read error. The chain uses TRBV6-5 and TRBJ1-5, with D uncertain. The germline CDR1 and CDR2 sequences are MNHEY and SVGAGI. The length of the CDR3 is 15 residues. CDR3 in amino acids: CTSSYLNGPNQPQHF. For the CDR3, the DNA is TGTACCAGCAGTTATCTAAATGGACCAAATCAGCCCCAGCATTTT.